Below, one TCR beta chain is given with its context. Its recognized antigen is unknown. Within one base of it there is no much larger clone, and no base qualities were kept. This record belongs to a study of radiotherapy plus CTLA-4 blockade in lung cancer (dated by TCRdb to 2016 to 2018). About the study as a whole: Objective responses occurred in approximately 19% of enrolled patients, and 25% to 40% achieved disease control.

The full study reports these points: After treatment with radiotherapy and ipilimumab, TCR clones that originated in tumors expanded in peripheral blood. Early dynamic changes in blood T cell clones, together with increased serum interferon-beta after radiation, were reported as the strongest predictors of response.

V lost 7 bases and J lost 2 bases; the stretch between them is 14 bases long. As encoded in the germline V gene, CDR1 is SNHLY while CDR2 is FYNNEI. The CDR3 starts with the cysteine, ends with the phenylalanine, and has 14 residues. CDR3 DNA only is kept here, 42 bases in frame from base 1. Library preparation employed the immunoSEQ multiplex PCR assay. Sourced from immuneACCESS, this table was stored by TCRdb with only in-frame sequences that have V and J called. A share of the clones is absent; for the studies checked, an unresolved V gene accounts for under half, and the remainder has no known explanation. This sample gives 25,000 to 35,000 clones in total; roughly 83% of them show up just once. 15% to 20% of the sample is in the top ten clones. The study tested focal radiation therapy combined with CTLA-4 blockade (ipilimumab) in patients with chemo-refractory metastatic non-small-cell lung cancer.

The sequence derives from a human donor with non-small cell lung cancer that progressed on radiotherapy plus ipilimumab. The chain joins TRBV2 to TRBJ1-2; there is no confident call for the D gene. Sequences were derived from peripheral blood, sampled from a patient treated with radiotherapy plus ipilimumab. The nucleotides read TGTGCCAGCATCCCCAGCGGACGGAACTATGGCTACACCTTC. This translates into CASIPSGRNYGYTF.